This entry is about one TCR beta chain. Its antigen is not known. The sample is drawn from a study of T cell responses to AZD1222 COVID-19 vaccine. The study, taken as a whole, reports: Clonal diversity may have been underestimated, and the donors were mostly white British, with more females than males.

TCRdb's copy holds only in-frame clones and misses some; the assay was immunoSEQ multiplex PCR. This table holds 110,000 or so clones, roughly 88% found once. Germline V CDR1 and CDR2: SEHNR, FQNEAQ (reference sequence). V was pared by 5 bases and J by 0 bases, with 10 bases between. CDR3 length: 14 amino acids. This TCR derives from an adult in good health. V and J are TRBV7-9 and TRBJ1-1, with D possibly matching TRBD1 (5 bases). This specimen consisted of peripheral blood, obtained on day 0 of AZD1222 vaccination. The CDR3 loop reads CASSAGGLNTEAFF. CDR3 sequence (DNA): TGTGCCAGCAGCGCCGGGGGGTTGAACACTGAAGCTTTCTTT. The variable domain in full, completed from reference TRBV7-9 and TRBJ1-1, reads DTGVSQNPRHKITKRGQNVTFRCDPISEHNRLYWYRQTLGQGPEFLTYFQNEAQLEKSRLLSDRFSAERPKGSFSTLEIQRTEQGDSAMYLCASSAGGLNTEAFFGQGTRLTVV.